The 14 T cell receptor beta chains listed next were all sequenced from one sample in a study of regulatory T cells in long-lasting Graves disease. Indicated time point: newly diagnosed GD, antithyroid drugs for less than 3 months. RNA isolated from PBMCs was used to make the TCR library. Investigators prepared the TCR beta libraries by applying iRepertoire HTBI primers and Arm-PCR of CDR3 regions. Each CDR3 protein gets one entry after TCRdb re-called the multiplex PCR reads with MiXCR. The profile covers 360,000 or so distinct CDR3 sequences, with roughly 17% appearing a single time and 25% to 30% taken by the ten largest. This sample was shared with a second study, whose subject was T cells in Graves' hyperthyroidism and ophthalmopathy.

Specimen: peripheral blood mononuclear cells (PBMCs), collected at new diagnosis, from a patient treated with antithyroid drugs. The receptors here all came from a man aged 40-49 years with Graves disease.

The rearrangement joins TRBV20-1 to TRBJ1-3; D is ambiguous. V gave up 3 bases and J gave up 3 bases, with 18 bases separating them. This CDR3 has 16 residues. Germline V lookup: CDR1 DFQATT, CDR2 SNEGSKA (reference sequence). Here the CDR3 reads CSARDVEGSFGNTIYF. DNA for the CDR3: TGCAGTGCTAGGGACGTGGAGGGCTCTTTTGGAAACACCATATATTTT.

The rearrangement uses TRBV27 and TRBJ2-6, with D hard to call. There are 15 residues in the CDR3. Germline-derived CDR1 and CDR2 are MNHEY and SMNVEV (reference sequence). The V gene lost 7 bases and the J gene lost 4 bases, with 14 bases spanning the gap. The CDR3 nucleotides are TGTGCCAGCAAGTTAGTAGGTTTGGGGGCCAACGTCCTGACTTTC. Protein: CASKLVGLGANVLTF.

CDR3 residues: CASSLIGVNTEAFF. As DNA, the CDR3 is TGTGCCAGCAGCTTAATAGGGGTGAACACTGAAGCTTTCTTT. The V and J genes are TRBV7-3 and TRBJ1-1; TRBD1 is a possible D gene (5 bases). V dropped 1 base and J dropped 0 bases, with 6 bases sitting between them. The CDR3 totals 14 residues. Germline V gene lookup returns CDR1 SGHTA and CDR2 FQGTGA.

This clonotype has ten or more counts. The rearrangement uses TRBV5-1 and TRBJ2-5, with D perhaps matching TRBD1 (6 bases). Trimming shortened V by 1 base and J by 3 bases, and 13 bases separated the two germline ends. Germline lookup yields CDR1 SGHRS and CDR2 YFSETQ. The length of the CDR3 is 15 residues. This chain's CDR3 is CASSLSHRAEETQYF. The CDR3 DNA reads as TGCGCCAGCAGCTTGTCGCACAGGGCAGAAGAGACCCAGTACTTC.

This clonotype occurred many times. This chain uses TRBV7-2 with TRBJ2-1, with a weak D call TRBD2 (5 bases). The CDR3 length is 16 residues. Trimming stripped 3 bases from V and 5 bases from J, with 17 bases between. Germline assignment: CDR1 SGHTA and CDR2 FQGNSA. The DNA of the CDR3 is TGTGCCAGCAGCTTCAGTCGACGGAGCGGAAACAATGAGCAGTTCTTC. Its translation is CASSFSRRSGNNEQFF.

The table lists this clonotype with many counts. The chain is built from TRBV18 and TRBJ2-1, with 8 bases that match TRBD2. This CDR3 has 15 residues. Germline loops: CDR1 KGHSH, CDR2 LQKENI. The junction had 0 bases not matched to a gene; V was cut back by 1 base and J by 1 base. Here the CDR3 DNA reads TGTGCCAGCTCACCACTAGCGGGATCCTACAATGAGCAGTTCTTC. It yields the protein CASSPLAGSYNEQFF.

The chain joins TRBV7-2 to TRBJ2-4; TRBD1 aligns across 10 bases. The CDR3 totals 13 residues. V shed 5 bases and J 8 bases; nucleotides not matched to a gene: 3. The germline gives CDR1 SGHTA, CDR2 FQGNSA. The CDR3 loop reads CASSPGQGDIQYF. DNA for the CDR3: TGTGCCAGCAGCCCCGGACAGGGGGACATTCAGTACTTC.

There are many counts of this clonotype. The chain carries TRBV2 and TRBJ1-6, with no clear D. The V end was cut by 3 bases, the J end by 10 bases, with 16 bases between. CDR1 and CDR2 from the germline V gene are SNHLY and FYNNEI. The CDR3 runs 15 residues. In nucleotides, the CDR3 is TGTGCCAGCAGTGAGAGGGCAGTCGAGGTGTCACCCCTCCACTTT. Its translation is CASSERAVEVSPLHF.

In its sample, this clonotype was seen many times. The chain has TRBV5-1 and TRBJ2-5, with 7 bases that match TRBD1. The J segment lost 1 base and the V segment lost 4 bases, leaving 4 bases of the junction unmatched. Germline-derived CDR1 and CDR2 are SGHRS and YFSETQ. CDR3 length equals 14 residues. CDR3 bases: TGCGCCAGCAGCGACAGGGCATCCCAAGAGACCCAGTACTTC. This sequence encodes CASSDRASQETQYF.

This clonotype was picked up one time. V gene TRBV5-6 combines with J gene TRBJ1-5; D is uncertain. There are 14 residues in the CDR3. V gave up 3 bases and J gave up 7 bases, with 14 bases separating them. Germline CDR1 is SGHDT and CDR2 is YYEEEE. As DNA, the CDR3 is TGTGCCAGCAGCTCGCGGACCCTCGTCCAGCCCCAGCATTTT. It yields the protein CASSSRTLVQPQHF.

This clonotype is a singleton in its sample. This probably arose from a read error, given a far larger clone one base away. The CDR3 does not end in the conserved phenylalanine or tryptophan, so this is likely a read error. The chain uses TRBV28 and TRBJ2-1; TRBD1 matches 7 bases. Trimming at V came to 7 bases and at J to 4 bases, leaving 7 bases not matched to a gene. Germline-derived CDR1 and CDR2 are MDHEN and SYDVKM. CDR3 size: 14 residues. CDR3 region: CASTTRGYYNEQFL. In nucleotides, the CDR3 is TGTGCCAGCACAACCAGGGGGTATTACAATGAGCAGTTCCTC.

As concerns this clonotype: A much larger clone differs by one base, so this may be a read error. The chain couples TRBV2 to TRBJ1-2; D not certain. With 7 bases removed from V and 2 bases from J, the gap between germline ends came to 14 bases. Germline V gene data show CDR1 as SNHLY and CDR2 as FYNNEI. This CDR3 spans 14 amino acids. The CDR3 loop is CASIPRIRNYGYTF. The CDR3 nucleotides read TGTGCCAGCATCCCACGGATTAGAAACTATGGCTACACCTTC.

The chain has TRBV3-1 and TRBJ2-5; D unresolved. Germline CDR1 reads LGHDT; CDR2 reads YNNKEL (reference sequence). Trimming pared 4 bases from V and 5 bases from J, leaving 8 bases between. The length of the CDR3 is 12 residues. The CDR3 protein is CASSLFGETQYF. The DNA for the CDR3 is TGTGCCAGCAGCCTATTCGGGGAGACCCAGTACTTC.

A few counts support this clonotype. The chain has TRBV7-9 and TRBJ1-2; TRBD1 agrees at 11 bases. Trimming took 4 bases from V and 4 from J; bases not matched to a gene: 5. The CDR3 runs 15 residues. The germline V gene has CDR1 SEHNR and CDR2 FQNEAQ (reference sequence). The CDR3 loop reads CASSYGQGASYGYTF. The CDR3 DNA sequence: TGTGCCAGCAGCTACGGACAGGGGGCCAGCTATGGCTACACCTTC.